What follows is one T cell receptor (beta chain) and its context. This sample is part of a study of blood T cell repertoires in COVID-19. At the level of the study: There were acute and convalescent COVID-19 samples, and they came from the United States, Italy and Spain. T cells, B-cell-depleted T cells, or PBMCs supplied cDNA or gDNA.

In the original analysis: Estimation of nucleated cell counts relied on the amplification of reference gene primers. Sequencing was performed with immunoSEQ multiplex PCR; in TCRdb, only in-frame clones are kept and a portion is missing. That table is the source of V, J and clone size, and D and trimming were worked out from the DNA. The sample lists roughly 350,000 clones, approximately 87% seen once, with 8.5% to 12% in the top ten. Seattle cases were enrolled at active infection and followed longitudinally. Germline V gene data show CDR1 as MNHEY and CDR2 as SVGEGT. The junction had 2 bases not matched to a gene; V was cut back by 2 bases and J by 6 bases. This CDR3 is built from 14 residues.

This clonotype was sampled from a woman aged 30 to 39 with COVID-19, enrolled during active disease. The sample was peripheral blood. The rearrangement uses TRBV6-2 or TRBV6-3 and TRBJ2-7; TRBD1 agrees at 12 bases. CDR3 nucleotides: TGTGCCAGCAGTTACGGGACAGGGGGCAGCGAGCAGTACTTC. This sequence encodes CASSYGTGGSEQYF.